A single sample is the source of the 14 T cell receptor beta chains below, sequenced in a study of cytomegalovirus exposure and HLA in healthy donors. Amplification used 60 Vbeta primers and 13 Jbeta primers. Generated by immunoSEQ multiplex PCR, the TCRdb table keeps only in-frame clones and is missing some. The table has some 200,000 clones, 75% to 90% seen once; the top ten hold 6.3%. Source material: PBMCs. Receptors were obtained from a middle-aged man in good health and CMV-seropositive.

CDR3 residues: CASSPGGLDEKLFF. The CDR3 DNA reads TGTGCCAGCAGCCCAGGGGGCTTGGATGAAAAACTGTTTTTT. J is TRBJ1-4 and V is TRBV5-4, with 8 bases lining up with TRBD1. Germline V gene data show CDR1 as SGHNT and CDR2 as YYREEE (reference sequence). This CDR3 has 14 amino acids. After removal of 4 bases from V and 6 bases from J, the junction contained 5 bases not matched to a gene.

The chain employs TRBV19 and TRBJ1-5; TRBD1 agrees at 7 bases. The CDR3 spans 16 residues. Germline CDR1 and CDR2: LNHDA and SQIVND (reference sequence). V shed 0 bases and J 3 bases; nucleotides not matched to a gene: 5. The CDR3 here is CASSIDQGGNNQPQHF. The CDR3 DNA is TGTGCCAGTAGTATAGATCAGGGGGGTAACAATCAGCCCCAGCATTTT.

The rearrangement joins TRBV5-1 to TRBJ2-3; the D gene is possibly TRBD2 (7 bases). The ends were cut back, 2 bases at V and 2 bases at J, with 15 bases in the middle. The CDR3 extends over 16 amino acids. The germline CDR1 and CDR2 sequences are SGHRS and YFSETQ. CDR3 in DNA: TGCGCCAGCAGCTTATGGAGGGGGGGGGCCACAGATACGCAGTATTTT. Translating gives CASSLWRGGATDTQYF.

The chain recombines TRBV5-1 with TRBJ2-1, with TRBD1 matching over 7 bases. Germline V lookup: CDR1 SGHRS, CDR2 YFSETQ. There are 15 residues in the CDR3. With V trimmed by 4 bases and J by 0 bases, 4 bases remained unmatched. Here the CDR3 DNA reads TGCGCCAGCAGCCGGGACAGCAGCTCCTACAATGAGCAGTTCTTC. Translating it yields CASSRDSSSYNEQFF. The full variable domain, with the rest looked up from reference TRBV5-1 and TRBJ2-1, is KAGVTQTPRYLIKTRGQQVTLSCSPISGHRSVSWYQQTPGQGLQFLFEYFSETQRNKGNFPGRFSGRQFSNSRSEMNVSTLELGDSALYLCASSRDSSSYNEQFFGPGTRLTVL.

The J gene is TRBJ2-7, the V gene TRBV7-9; tentatively, D is TRBD1 (5 bases). CDR1 SEHNR and CDR2 FQNEAQ come from the germline V gene (reference sequence). This CDR3 spans 12 amino acids. Trimming stripped 3 bases from V and 4 bases from J, with 7 bases between. For the CDR3, the DNA is TGTGCCAGCAGCTTCCAGGGTTACGAGCAGTACTTC. Its protein is CASSFQGYEQYF.

J is TRBJ2-4 and V is TRBV4-1; a possible D gene is TRBD2 (6 bases). CDR1 and CDR2 from the germline V gene are MGHRA and YSYEKL. The V gene lost 0 bases and the J gene lost 5 bases, with 11 bases spanning the gap. The CDR3 length is 15 residues. CDR3 bases: TGCGCCAGCAGCCAAGATCGGGAGAGCCAAAACATTCAGTACTTC. Translated, it gives CASSQDRESQNIQYF.

The gene calls are TRBV25-1 and TRBJ1-1; 7 positions agree with TRBD1. There are 13 residues in the CDR3. Per the germline V gene, CDR1 is MGHDK and CDR2 is SYGVNS. V was clipped by 4 bases and J by 4 bases; unmatched bases: 3. The CDR3 sequence: CASSATGSTEAFF. The CDR3 nucleotides read TGTGCCAGCAGTGCGACAGGGTCCACTGAAGCTTTCTTT. The entire variable domain, with the rest obtained from reference TRBV25-1 and TRBJ1-1, is as follows: EADIYQTPRYLVIGTGKKITLECSQTMGHDKMYWYQQDPGMELHLIHYSYGVNSTEKGDLSSESTVSRIRTEHFPLTLESARPSHTSQYLCASSATGSTEAFFGQGTRLTVV.

The chain has TRBV7-8 and TRBJ2-7, with D perhaps TRBD1 (6 bases). V dropped 0 bases and J dropped 3 bases, with 12 bases sitting between them. This CDR3 comprises 15 residues. In germline, CDR1 is SGHVS, CDR2 FQNEAQ. CDR3 sequence reads: CASSLARAGVYEQYF. The CDR3 region has the DNA TGTGCCAGCAGCTTAGCGCGGGCAGGGGTCTACGAGCAGTACTTC.

This chain uses TRBV6-5 with TRBJ2-7; D might be TRBD2 (6 bases). Deletions cut 2 bases from V and 2 bases from J, with 13 bases between. CDR1 and CDR2 from the germline V gene are MNHEY and SVGAGI. The CDR3 covers 15 residues. The CDR3 region is CASSYIGTDAYEQYF. The CDR3 DNA reads TGTGCCAGCAGTTACATCGGGACTGATGCCTACGAGCAGTACTTC.

The genes are TRBV5-1 and TRBJ2-5; D might be TRBD2 (5 bases). Germline CDR1 reads SGHRS; CDR2 reads YFSETQ. The V end lost 0 bases, the J end lost 2 bases, and 8 bases lay between the germline ends. This CDR3 region has 14 residues. CDR3 protein: CASSLGGGQETQYF. The CDR3 nucleotides are TGCGCCAGCAGCTTGGGAGGAGGTCAAGAGACCCAGTACTTC.

The V and J genes are TRBV7-9 and TRBJ1-4; 7 bases line up with TRBD1. CDR1 and CDR2 (germline): SEHNR, FQNEAQ (reference sequence). This CDR3 spans 16 amino acids. V was pared by 5 bases and J by 5 bases, with 11 bases of the junction left unmatched. The CDR3 is CASSPTTGVVNEKLFF. The CDR3 DNA reads TGTGCCAGCAGCCCTACTACAGGGGTGGTCAATGAAAAACTGTTTTTT.

J is TRBJ2-5 and V is TRBV14, with 11 nucleotides matching TRBD2. Germline V gives CDR1 SGHDN, CDR2 FVKESK. Germline trimming cut 3 bases from V and 0 bases from J; bases unmatched to any gene: 15. The CDR3 runs 20 residues. For the CDR3, the DNA is TGTGCCAGCAGCCAGGGGCTAGCGGGGGGTGGCTACCTCGACCAAGAGACCCAGTACTTC. Encoded protein: CASSQGLAGGGYLDQETQYF.

The chain carries TRBV7-6 and TRBJ2-1; 7 bases line up with TRBD1. Trimming at V came to 5 bases and at J to 4 bases, leaving 2 bases not matched to a gene. The CDR3 covers 13 residues. CDR1 and CDR2 (germline): SGHVS, FNYEAQ. The CDR3 loop reads CASSPTGYNEQFF. CDR3 coding DNA: TGTGCCAGCAGCCCGACAGGGTACAATGAGCAGTTCTTC.

V gene TRBV5-1 combines with J gene TRBJ2-2, with TRBD1 as a possible D gene (7 bases). The CDR3 is 18 residues long. From germline, CDR1 is SGHRS and CDR2 YFSETQ. Trimming pared 5 bases from V and 6 bases from J, leaving 26 bases between. CDR3 sequence: CASSLTFQGGKISGELFF. The CDR3 DNA sequence: TGCGCCAGCAGTTTAACTTTCCAGGGGGGCAAGATATCCGGGGAGCTGTTTTTT.